The 32 T cell receptor beta chains presented below share a single source sample, sequenced in a study of glioma-infiltrating T cells after dendritic cell vaccination. Produced via immunoSEQ multiplex PCR; TCRdb's table is partial and in-frame only. The top ten clones hold roughly 5.6% of a sample with roughly 96,000 clones, around 80% of them seen once. The sample consisted of blood, taken before dendritic cell vaccination. The receptors derive from a human donor with glioblastoma.

This chain joins TRBV28 and TRBJ2-7; TRBD2 agrees at 11 bases. CDR3 size: 14 residues. Germline CDR1 and CDR2: MDHEN and SYDVKM. The V segment lost 7 bases and the J segment 4 bases; nucleotides outside the gene matches: 6. CDR3 in DNA: TGTGCCAGCAAAAGCGCTAGCGGGAGGTACGAGCAGTACTTC. Encoded protein: CASKSASGRYEQYF.

V is TRBV6-5 and J is TRBJ1-1, with TRBD1 identical over 7 bases. Germline values: CDR1 MNHEY, CDR2 SVGAGI. The V and J ends lost 6 bases and 2 bases, in that order; junction bases with no gene match: 6. The CDR3 spans 14 residues. The CDR3 loop is CASRRGQPNTEAFF. CDR3 coding DNA: TGTGCCAGCAGACGGGGACAGCCTAACACTGAAGCTTTCTTT.

This chain joins TRBV5-1 and TRBJ2-5; a possible D gene is TRBD1 (6 bases). Germline CDR1 reads SGHRS; CDR2 reads YFSETQ. Trimming shortened V by 3 bases and J by 4 bases, and 16 bases separated the two germline ends. The CDR3 covers 15 residues. The CDR3 loop is CASSSTGQKGETQYF. Written as DNA, the CDR3 is TGCGCCAGCAGCTCGACAGGTCAAAAAGGAGAGACCCAGTACTTC. Using reference TRBV5-1 and TRBJ2-5 for the parts outside the CDR3, the full variable domain is KAGVTQTPRYLIKTRGQQVTLSCSPISGHRSVSWYQQTPGQGLQFLFEYFSETQRNKGNFPGRFSGRQFSNSRSEMNVSTLELGDSALYLCASSSTGQKGETQYFGPGTRLLVL.

The DNA of the CDR3 is TGTGCCAGCAGCCAAAGACTGGCGCGAGAACAGTATTTT. It yields the protein CASSQRLAREQYF. This chain joins TRBV7-3 and TRBJ2-3; D is undetermined. Trimming removed 5 bases at V and 12 bases at J, with 18 bases between. The CDR3 runs to 13 residues. Germline CDR1 reads SGHTA; CDR2 reads FQGTGA.

The genes are TRBV18 and TRBJ1-2; TRBD1 aligns across 11 bases. The V segment lost 2 bases and the J segment 7 bases; nucleotides outside the gene matches: 3. Germline V gives CDR1 KGHSH, CDR2 LQKENI. The CDR3 sequence is 14 residues long. CDR3 residues: CASSPRTGGGGYTF. In DNA, the CDR3 is TGTGCCAGCTCACCAAGGACAGGGGGCGGTGGCTACACCTTC.

The chain uses TRBV5-4 and TRBJ2-1, with D possibly being TRBD1 (6 bases). The CDR3 length is 15 residues. V was trimmed by 4 bases and J by 0 bases, leaving 11 bases between them. CDR1 is SGHNT, CDR2 YYREEE, per germline (reference sequence). The CDR3 sequence: CASSPRGSSYNEQFF. CDR3 coding DNA: TGTGCCAGCAGCCCCAGGGGAAGCTCCTACAATGAGCAGTTCTTC.

The chain has TRBV5-1 and TRBJ2-1; weak D call: TRBD2 (6 bases). V lost 4 bases and J 0 bases, leaving 11 bases between the germline ends. Germline V gene lookup returns CDR1 SGHRS and CDR2 YFSETQ. This CDR3 comprises 15 residues. The CDR3: CASSLTSGSYNEQFF. DNA for the CDR3: TGCGCCAGCAGCCTGACTAGTGGCTCCTACAATGAGCAGTTCTTC.

J is TRBJ1-1 and V is TRBV18; 7 nucleotides agree with TRBD1. Germline CDR1 reads KGHSH; CDR2 reads LQKENI. Trimming took 3 bases from V and 7 from J; bases not matched to a gene: 14. This CDR3 is built from 16 residues. DNA of the CDR3: TGTGCCAGCTCACCGGGACAAGGGGACAGAAAGGGTGAAGCTTTCTTT. Protein: CASSPGQGDRKGEAFF.

For this clone: Compared with germline, one end of the junction differs, possibly owing to a read error. The chain joins TRBV19 to TRBJ1-2; 8 bases map to TRBD1. CDR1 and CDR2 (germline): LNHDA, SQIVND (reference sequence). The CDR3 is 15 amino acids. The DNA of the CDR3 is TGTGCCAGTAGTATAACCCAACAGGGGGTTGATGGCCACACCTTC. It codes for CASSITQQGVDGHTF. The full variable domain, rest sourced from reference TRBV19 and TRBJ1-2, is DGGITQSPKYLFRKEGQNVTLSCEQNLNHDAMYWYRQDPGQGLRLIYYSQIVNDFQKGDIAEGYSVSREKKESFPLTVTSAQKNPTAFYLCASSITQQGVDGHTFGSGTRLTVV.

The CDR3 sequence: CASSGPGGGNTDTQYF. The CDR3 nucleotides are TGTGCCAGCAGCGGACCGGGGGGGGGAAACACAGATACGCAGTATTTT. The V call is TRBV2, the J call TRBJ2-3; 8 positions match TRBD2. V was pared by 6 bases and J by 2 bases, with 10 bases of the junction left unmatched. Germline values: CDR1 SNHLY, CDR2 FYNNEI. This CDR3 has 16 residues.

V and J are TRBV19 and TRBJ1-3; TRBD1 matches at 7 bases. Unmatched junction bases numbered 6, after V lost 4 bases and J lost 0 bases. The germline gives CDR1 LNHDA, CDR2 SQIVND (reference sequence). This CDR3 is built from 16 residues. In DNA, the CDR3 is TGTGCCAGTAGTACGGGACAGCTTCTCTCTGGAAACACCATATATTTT. Translated, it gives CASSTGQLLSGNTIYF. The variable domain in full, completed from reference TRBV19 and TRBJ1-3, reads DGGITQSPKYLFRKEGQNVTLSCEQNLNHDAMYWYRQDPGQGLRLIYYSQIVNDFQKGDIAEGYSVSREKKESFPLTVTSAQKNPTAFYLCASSTGQLLSGNTIYFGEGSWLTVV.

The chain combines TRBV5-1 with TRBJ1-2; D might be TRBD1 (6 bases). Looked up from germline, CDR1 is SGHRS and CDR2 is YFSETQ. Trimming left V 3 bases short and J 12 bases short, with 21 bases between. The CDR3 covers 14 residues. The CDR3 spells CASSSWGGARGNTF. The CDR3 DNA reads as TGCGCCAGCAGCTCCTGGGGGGGGGCGCGCGGCAACACCTTC.

V is TRBV7-6 and J is TRBJ1-1; tentative D call: TRBD1 (5 bases). Germline CDR1 SGHVS, CDR2 FNYEAQ. This CDR3 has 14 amino acids. V was shortened by 0 bases and J by 3 bases, with 8 bases between the two germline ends. The CDR3 spells CASSLAGVDTEAFF. The CDR3 nucleotides read TGTGCCAGCAGCTTAGCAGGGGTAGACACTGAAGCTTTCTTT.

This chain uses TRBV2 with TRBJ1-1, with 11 bases identical to TRBD1. J was trimmed by 5 bases and V by 7 bases; bases with no gene match: 9. Germline CDR1 reads SNHLY; CDR2 reads FYNNEI. CDR3 length: 15 amino acids. The DNA of the CDR3 is TGTGCCAGCAAGGACAGGGGGCTTAGGTCGACTGAAGCTTTCTTT. This encodes CASKDRGLRSTEAFF.

The J gene is TRBJ2-5, the V gene TRBV9; a possible D gene is TRBD2 (5 bases). The germline CDR1 and CDR2 sequences are SGDLS and YYNGEE. V lost 0 bases, J lost 2 bases, and 14 bases lay in between. This CDR3 has 16 amino acids. The CDR3 spells CASSVAMASLQETQYF. In DNA, the CDR3 is TGTGCCAGCAGCGTAGCCATGGCTAGCTTACAAGAGACCCAGTACTTC. Variable domain in full (rest from reference TRBV9 and TRBJ2-5): DSGVTQTPKHLITATGQRVTLRCSPRSGDLSVYWYQQSLDQGLQFLIQYYNGEERAKGNILERFSAQQFPDLHSELNLSSLELGDSALYFCASSVAMASLQETQYFGPGTRLLVL.

The chain is built from TRBV29-1 and TRBJ1-2, with a possible D match to TRBD1 (6 bases). Trimming stripped 4 bases from V and 5 bases from J, with 8 bases between. Germline V lookup: CDR1 SQVTM, CDR2 ANQGSEA. The CDR3 is 11 amino acids. In DNA form, the CDR3 reads TGCAGCGTTGCCAGGGGATATGGCTACACCTTC. It specifies CSVARGYGYTF.

V gene TRBV30 combines with J gene TRBJ2-7; weak D call: TRBD2 (5 bases). Germline V gene data show CDR1 as GTSNPN and CDR2 as SVGIG (reference sequence). The CDR3 extends over 13 amino acids. V was clipped by 8 bases and J by 2 bases, with 16 bases between them. The CDR3 here is CAGMGRSAYEQYF. As DNA, the CDR3 is TGTGCCGGGATGGGGAGAAGCGCCTACGAGCAGTACTTC.

This clone was seen a few times. It is unclear where the CDR3 begins or ends on the DNA, so no DNA is shown, and the CDR3 is as TCRdb lists it. This sequence joins TRBV6-1 and TRBJ2-5; TRBD1 is taken as the D call from the table, unchecked against the DNA. Germline values: CDR1 MNHNS, CDR2 SASEGT. The CDR3 is 17 residues long, counting both termini. The chain's CDR3 is CASSEAVGTGSGETQHF.

This chain joins TRBV10-3 and TRBJ1-1; possible D gene TRBD1, 6 bases. Germline loops: CDR1 ENHRY, CDR2 SYGVKD. The CDR3 extends over 15 amino acids. The germline V and J ends were trimmed by 3 bases and 1 base, with 12 bases remaining between them. The CDR3 DNA reads TGTGCCATCAGTGAAAGGGGAGGGGGGAACACTGAAGCTTTCTTT. Translation: CAISERGGGNTEAFF.

This chain joins TRBV6-6 and TRBJ1-2, with 7 bases matching TRBD1. This CDR3 spans 16 amino acids. V was pared by 6 bases and J by 0 bases, with 10 bases of the junction left unmatched. Germline CDR1 is MNHNY and CDR2 is SVGAGI (reference sequence). The CDR3 coding sequence is TGTGCCAGCAGGAGGCGACAGGGTTGGGCTAACTATGGCTACACCTTC. The encoded protein is CASRRRQGWANYGYTF.

The V and J genes are TRBV7-9 and TRBJ1-1; D is unclear. Between the trimmed V and J ends, which lost 5 bases and 4 bases, there was a span of 8 bases. Germline CDR1 is SEHNR and CDR2 is FQNEAQ (reference sequence). This CDR3 has 12 amino acids. Written as DNA, the CDR3 is TGTGCCAGCAGCCGGGAACCCACTGAAGCTTTCTTT. It translates to CASSREPTEAFF.

This clone was detected only a few times. The genes are TRBV6-1 and TRBJ1-1, with unresolved D. This CDR3 is 13 amino acids long. Deletions cut 10 bases from V and 0 bases from J, with 12 bases between. Germline values: CDR1 MNHNS, CDR2 SASEGT. CDR3 sequence: CAINSYMNTEAFF. The CDR3 DNA is TGTGCCATCAACAGCTATATGAACACTGAAGCTTTCTTT.

The sample holds a few counts of this clone. The rearrangement uses TRBV6-1 and TRBJ1-2; no definite D call. The V end was cut by 3 bases, the J end by 3 bases, with 8 bases between. CDR1 and CDR2 from the germline V gene are MNHNS and SASEGT. The CDR3 is made up of 13 amino acids. The CDR3 is CASSDMEYYGYTF. The CDR3 region has the DNA TGTGCCAGCAGTGATATGGAGTACTATGGCTACACCTTC.

This CDR3 is CASSLKGARVYGYTF. DNA of the CDR3: TGTGCCAGCAGCTTAAAAGGGGCCAGGGTCTATGGCTACACCTTC. This chain connects TRBV7-9 to TRBJ1-2; D is perhaps TRBD1 (5 bases). Germline CDR1 and CDR2: SEHNR and FQNEAQ (reference sequence). The CDR3 length is 15 residues. The V and J ends lost 2 bases and 4 bases respectively, with 14 bases between them.

This clone was seen only a few times. The V call is TRBV28, the J call TRBJ2-7; the match to TRBD2 covers 12 bases. In germline, CDR1 is MDHEN, CDR2 SYDVKM. Trimming at V came to 8 bases and at J to 0 bases, leaving 5 bases not matched to a gene. CDR3 length: 15 residues. CDR3 protein: CASRLAGDFSYEQYF. The CDR3 region has the DNA TGTGCCAGCCGACTAGCGGGAGACTTCTCCTACGAGCAGTACTTC.

This chain links TRBV5-8 with TRBJ1-2; D might be TRBD1 (6 bases). This CDR3 contains 15 residues. Trimming removed 7 bases from V and 6 bases from J, with 22 bases in between. Germline V gives CDR1 SGHTS, CDR2 YDEGEE. The CDR3 DNA is TGTGCCAGCGACCCTGGACAGCGAAACGGAAATGGCTACACCTTC. Amino acid sequence: CASDPGQRNGNGYTF.

V usage is TRBV5-1 and J usage is TRBJ2-7; tentative D call: TRBD1 (6 bases). Germline V CDR1 and CDR2: SGHRS, YFSETQ. The V end was cut by 3 bases, the J end by 2 bases, with 12 bases between. This CDR3 is built from 14 residues. CDR3 residues: CASSSPGHPYEQYF. CDR3 bases: TGCGCCAGCAGCTCCCCGGGACATCCCTACGAGCAGTACTTC. Based on the CDR3 plus reference TRBV5-1 and TRBJ2-7, the full variable domain is KAGVTQTPRYLIKTRGQQVTLSCSPISGHRSVSWYQQTPGQGLQFLFEYFSETQRNKGNFPGRFSGRQFSNSRSEMNVSTLELGDSALYLCASSSPGHPYEQYFGPGTRLTVT.

CDR3: CASSPVTQGSSYNEQFF. Here the CDR3 DNA reads TGTGCCAGCTCACCGGTTACACAGGGGAGCTCCTACAATGAGCAGTTCTTC. The chain joins TRBV18 to TRBJ2-1, with 7 nucleotides matching TRBD1. CDR3 length: 17 amino acids. Germline CDR1 KGHSH, CDR2 LQKENI. The ends lost 3 bases at V and 0 bases at J; junction bases unmatched: 8.

This chain connects TRBV28 to TRBJ2-7, with a weak D call TRBD1 (5 bases). Trimming took 1 base from V and 4 from J, leaving 11 bases between them. CDR1 is MDHEN and CDR2 is SYDVKM in the germline V gene. The CDR3 has 14 amino acids. Here the CDR3 reads CASSLSGFLYEQYF. The CDR3, as DNA: TGTGCCAGCAGTTTATCAGGGTTCTTATACGAGCAGTACTTC.

The genes are TRBV10-1 and TRBJ2-3; 9 nucleotides match TRBD2. The CDR3 extends over 14 amino acids. Germline CDR1 WNHNN, CDR2 SYGVQD (reference sequence). V shed 3 bases and J 10 bases; nucleotides not matched to a gene: 8. The CDR3 here is CASSEIGGGAPQYF. The CDR3 bases are TGCGCCAGCAGTGAAATCGGCGGGGGGGCGCCGCAGTATTTT.

CDR3 coding DNA: TGCGCCAGCAGCTTTCACAGGGGGCTAGGCGGCTACACCTTC. Amino acids: CASSFHRGLGGYTF. The chain joins TRBV5-1 to TRBJ1-2, with 9 bases aligning to TRBD1. This CDR3 has 14 residues. CDR1 SGHRS and CDR2 YFSETQ come from the germline V gene. V shed 2 bases, J shed 8 bases, and the junction held 7 bases outside the gene matches. Combining the CDR3 with reference TRBV5-1 and TRBJ1-2 gives the whole variable domain KAGVTQTPRYLIKTRGQQVTLSCSPISGHRSVSWYQQTPGQGLQFLFEYFSETQRNKGNFPGRFSGRQFSNSRSEMNVSTLELGDSALYLCASSFHRGLGGYTFGSGTRLTVV.

This clone was recorded a few times. A junction boundary mismatches the germline segment, possibly from a read error. V is TRBV5-1 and J is TRBJ1-2, with 10 bases fitting TRBD1. The CDR3 consists of 14 residues. Per the germline V gene, CDR1 is SGHRS and CDR2 is YFSETQ. The CDR3 nucleotides are TGCGCCAGCACCTTGACAGGGACAGGGGCTGGCTACACCTTC. Translated: CASTLTGTGAGYTF. Based on the CDR3 plus reference TRBV5-1 and TRBJ1-2, the full variable domain is KAGVTQTPRYLIKTRGQQVTLSCSPISGHRSVSWYQQTPGQGLQFLFEYFSETQRNKGNFPGRFSGRQFSNSRSEMNVSTLELGDSALYLCASTLTGTGAGYTFGSGTRLTVV.